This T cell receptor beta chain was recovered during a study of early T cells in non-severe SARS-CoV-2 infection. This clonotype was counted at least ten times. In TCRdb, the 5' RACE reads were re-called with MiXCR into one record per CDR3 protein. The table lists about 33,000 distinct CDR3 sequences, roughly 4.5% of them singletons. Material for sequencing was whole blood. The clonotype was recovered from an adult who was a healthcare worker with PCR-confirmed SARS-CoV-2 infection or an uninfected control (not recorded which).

The CDR3 loop is CASSWTGEGGTDTQYF. DNA for the CDR3: TGTGCCAGCAGCTGGACAGGGGAAGGGGGCACAGATACGCAGTATTTT. The chain joins TRBV7-6 to TRBJ2-3, with 9 bases identical to TRBD1. Losses at the gene ends were 4 bases for V and 1 base for J; bases not matched to a gene: 6. This CDR3 spans 16 amino acids. Germline V CDR1 and CDR2: SGHVS, FNYEAQ.